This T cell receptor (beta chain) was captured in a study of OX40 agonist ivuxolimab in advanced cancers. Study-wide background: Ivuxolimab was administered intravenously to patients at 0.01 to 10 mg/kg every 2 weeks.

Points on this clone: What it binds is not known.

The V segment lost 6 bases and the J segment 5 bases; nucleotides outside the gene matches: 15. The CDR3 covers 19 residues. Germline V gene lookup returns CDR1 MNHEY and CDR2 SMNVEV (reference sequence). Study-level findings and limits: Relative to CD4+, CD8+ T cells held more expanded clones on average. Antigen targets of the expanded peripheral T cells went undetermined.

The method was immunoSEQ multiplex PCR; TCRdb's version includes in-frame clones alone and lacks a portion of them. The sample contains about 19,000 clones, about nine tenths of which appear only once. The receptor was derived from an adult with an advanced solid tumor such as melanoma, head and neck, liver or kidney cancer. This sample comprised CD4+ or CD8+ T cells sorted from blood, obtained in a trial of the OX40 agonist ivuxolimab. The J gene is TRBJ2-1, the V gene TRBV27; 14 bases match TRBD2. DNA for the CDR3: TGTGCCAGCAGGCCTTGGGCCGGGACTAGCGGGAGTGTCCACAATGAGCAGTTCTTC. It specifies CASRPWAGTSGSVHNEQFF.